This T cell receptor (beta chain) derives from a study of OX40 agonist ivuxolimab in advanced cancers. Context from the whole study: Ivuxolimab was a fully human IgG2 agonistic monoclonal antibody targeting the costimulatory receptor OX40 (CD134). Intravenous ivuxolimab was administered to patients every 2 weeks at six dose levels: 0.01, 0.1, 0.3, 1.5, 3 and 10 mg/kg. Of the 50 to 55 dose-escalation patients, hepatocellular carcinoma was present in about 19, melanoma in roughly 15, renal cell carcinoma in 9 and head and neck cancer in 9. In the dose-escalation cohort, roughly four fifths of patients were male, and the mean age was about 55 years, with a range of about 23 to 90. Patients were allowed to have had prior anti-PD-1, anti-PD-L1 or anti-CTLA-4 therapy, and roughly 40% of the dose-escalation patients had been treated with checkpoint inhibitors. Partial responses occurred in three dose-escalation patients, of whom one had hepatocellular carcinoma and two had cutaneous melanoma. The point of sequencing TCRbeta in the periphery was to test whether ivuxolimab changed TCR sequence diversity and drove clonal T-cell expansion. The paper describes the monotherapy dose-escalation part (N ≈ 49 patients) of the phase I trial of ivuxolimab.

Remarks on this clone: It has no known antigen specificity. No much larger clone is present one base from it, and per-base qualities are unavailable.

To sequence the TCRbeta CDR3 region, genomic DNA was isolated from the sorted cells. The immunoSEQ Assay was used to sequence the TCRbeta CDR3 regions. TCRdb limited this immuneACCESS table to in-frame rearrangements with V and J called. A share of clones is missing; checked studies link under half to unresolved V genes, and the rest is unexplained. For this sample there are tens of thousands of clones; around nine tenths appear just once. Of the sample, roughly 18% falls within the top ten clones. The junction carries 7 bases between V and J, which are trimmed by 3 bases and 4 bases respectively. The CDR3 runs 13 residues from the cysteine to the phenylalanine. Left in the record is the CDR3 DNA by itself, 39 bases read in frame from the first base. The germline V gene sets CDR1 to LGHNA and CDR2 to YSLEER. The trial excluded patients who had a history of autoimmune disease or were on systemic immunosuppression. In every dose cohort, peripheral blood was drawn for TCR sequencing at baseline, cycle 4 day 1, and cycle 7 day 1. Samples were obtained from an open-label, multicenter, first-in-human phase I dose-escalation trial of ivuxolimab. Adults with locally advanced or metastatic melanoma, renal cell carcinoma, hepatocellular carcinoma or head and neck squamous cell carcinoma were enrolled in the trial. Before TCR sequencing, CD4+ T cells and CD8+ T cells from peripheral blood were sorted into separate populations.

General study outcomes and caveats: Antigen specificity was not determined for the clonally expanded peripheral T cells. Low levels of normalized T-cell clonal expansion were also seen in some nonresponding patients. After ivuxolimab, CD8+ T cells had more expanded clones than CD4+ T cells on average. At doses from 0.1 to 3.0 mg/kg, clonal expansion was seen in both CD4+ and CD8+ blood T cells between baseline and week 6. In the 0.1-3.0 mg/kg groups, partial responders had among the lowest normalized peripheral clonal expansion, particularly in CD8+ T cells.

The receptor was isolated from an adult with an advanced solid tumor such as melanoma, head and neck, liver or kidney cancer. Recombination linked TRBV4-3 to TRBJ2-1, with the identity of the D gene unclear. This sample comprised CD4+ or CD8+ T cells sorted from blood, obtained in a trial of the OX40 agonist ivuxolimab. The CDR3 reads CASSQTAYNEQFF. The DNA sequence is TGCGCCAGCAGCCAGACTGCGTACAATGAGCAGTTCTTC.